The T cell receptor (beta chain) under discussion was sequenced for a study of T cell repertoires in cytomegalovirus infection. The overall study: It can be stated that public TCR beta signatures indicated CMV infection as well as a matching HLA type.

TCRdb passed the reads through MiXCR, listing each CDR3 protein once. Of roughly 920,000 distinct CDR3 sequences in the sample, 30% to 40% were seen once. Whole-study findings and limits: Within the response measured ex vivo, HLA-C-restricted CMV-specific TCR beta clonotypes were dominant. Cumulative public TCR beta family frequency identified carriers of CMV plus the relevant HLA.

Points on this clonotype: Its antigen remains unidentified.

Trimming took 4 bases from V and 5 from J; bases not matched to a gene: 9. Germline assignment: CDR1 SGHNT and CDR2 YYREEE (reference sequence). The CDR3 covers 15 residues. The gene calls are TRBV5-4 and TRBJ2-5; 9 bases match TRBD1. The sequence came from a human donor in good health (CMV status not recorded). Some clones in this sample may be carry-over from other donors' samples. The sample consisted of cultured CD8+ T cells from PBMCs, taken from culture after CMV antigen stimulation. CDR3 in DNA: TGTGCCAGCAGCGCTTCTCTCGGACAGGGGGAGACCCAGTACTTC. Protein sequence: CASSASLGQGETQYF.